The source of this T cell receptor beta chain is a study of blood T cell repertoires in COVID-19. Study information: Collection of acute and convalescent COVID-19 samples took place in the United States, Italy and Spain. From T cells, B-cell-depleted T cells, or PBMCs came the material, which was cDNA or gDNA.

In the source study's methods: Cell counts per sample came from amplifying reference gene primers. Libraries were prepared by immunoSEQ multiplex PCR; TCRdb keeps only in-frame clonotypes and omits some of them. V, J and clone size are those of that table, while D and trimming were read from the DNA. This sample has approximately 30,000 clones, with about 87% found just once. The specimen was peripheral blood. This sequence was found in a human donor in a cohort sampled during active COVID-19.

The CDR3 coding sequence is TGTGCCACCAGTCACCTCCTGAGCTCCTACAATGAGCAGTTCTTC. Its protein product is CATSHLLSSYNEQFF. The chain has TRBV24-1 and TRBJ2-1; D call uncertain. CDR1 KGHDR and CDR2 SFDVKD come from the germline V gene. The CDR3 runs 15 residues. The V end lost 6 bases, the J end lost 0 bases, and 11 bases lay between the germline ends.